This entry features one T cell receptor (beta chain) sequence. The CDR3 is cut off 3 residues early in the read; its end comes from the germline J gene. The data were produced by immunoSEQ multiplex PCR, yet TCRdb's version contains in-frame clones alone and is incomplete. The repertoire table contains about 34,000 clones. These data originate in a study of T cells in women clearing cervical HPV infection. CDR1 and CDR2 (germline): DFQATT, SNEGSKA (reference sequence). CDR3 length equals 15 residues. V was trimmed by 8 bases and J by 6 bases, leaving 24 bases between them. The chain joins TRBV20-1 to TRBJ2-3; D is possibly TRBD2 (6 bases). This sequence originates from a woman between 18 and 70 years old with a cervical HPV16 infection that either progressed to CIN3+ or cleared (not recorded which). The sample comprised blood buffy coat. The CDR3 spells CSYSLGTPKRDTQYF. CDR3 bases read: TGCAGTTATTCCCTCGGGACTCCTAAGCGGGATACG.